The following is a TCR beta chain sequence with its context. This clonotype has a handful of counts. Its antigen is currently not known. Per-base quality was not reported, and no clone a single base away is much larger than it. This specimen belongs to a study of CD8 T cells in ankylosing spondylitis (dated by TCRdb to about 2017). Looking at the study overall: The study set out to find disease-linked TCR variants by profiling T cell receptor beta repertoires in ankylosing spondylitis patients and healthy donors. Peripheral blood was sampled, and synovial fluid was also collected from ankylosing spondylitis patients. In total, the full study cohort was made up of roughly 100 healthy donors and more than 20 ankylosing spondylitis patients.

Sequenced on an Illumina HiSeq 2500. Quantitative 5'-RACE with molecular barcodes was the method used to prepare the TCR beta libraries. In the source study's methods: To identify disease-linked TCR variants, a new computational method was used, one built on a probabilistic model of VDJ rearrangement. TCRdb reworked the public reads: Q25 trimming with fastp, MiXCR clone assembly, productive beta chains retained. Rows merge per CDR3 protein into single entries with the most common DNA and genes. It is TCRdb's table, rather than the study itself, that gives the V and J calls and clone size. The sample includes about 280,000 distinct CDR3 sequences, with approximately 20% observed a single time. Of the sample, less than 9.5% is held by the ten largest clones. The paper as a whole reports these results and caveats: Some of the motif variants had been reported before in the synovial fluid and blood of reactive arthritis patients, a finding that suggests common disease-initiation mechanisms. Blood from ankylosing spondylitis patients appeared to be characterized by a TCR beta motif composed of eight highly homologous amino acid variants. The disease-linked clones had a CD8+ phenotype and were found at relatively low frequencies in peripheral blood. According to the report, matched synovial fluid samples from ankylosing spondylitis patients were significantly enriched for the disease-linked clones.

This clonotype was sampled from a male donor with ankylosing spondylitis or in good health (not recorded which). Sequencing was done on a sample of blood, either unsorted or a sorted T cell fraction (not recorded which).

The nucleotide sequence reads TGTGCCAGCAGCCAAGATGGGAGTAGCACCACAGATACGCAGTATTTT. Its protein is CASSQDGSSTTDTQYF. The chain was built from TRBV4-2 and TRBJ2-3, with TRBD2 as a weak D call on 5 bases. The germline V gene encodes CDR1 LGHNA and CDR2 YNFKEQ. Taken from cysteine to phenylalanine, the CDR3 has 16 residues. Just the 48-base CDR3 DNA is kept, in frame starting at base 1. The germline ends are 12 bases apart after V is trimmed by 0 bases and J by 2 bases.